These 32 T cell receptor beta chains originate from one sample sequenced in a study of cytomegalovirus exposure and HLA in healthy donors. A multiplex PCR was run with 60 Vbeta primers and 13 Jbeta primers. Clones were sequenced by immunoSEQ multiplex PCR, and TCRdb holds only the in-frame ones, with some missing. Of 90,000 to 120,000 clones in the sample, 82% are singletons; the top ten hold 2% to 3%. The specimen sequenced was PBMCs. These receptors came from a man aged 30 to 45 in good health and CMV-seropositive.

As concerns this clone: Compared with germline, one end of the junction differs, possibly owing to a read error. This specimen includes other DNA sequences encoding the same CDR3. The chain is built from TRBV25-1 and TRBJ1-6; D unclear. Germline V lookup: CDR1 MGHDK, CDR2 SYGVNS. CDR3 size: 14 residues. CDR3 bases: TGTGCCAGCAGTGATCGAGGTTCTCTTTCACCCCTCCATTTT. Translation: CASSDRGSLSPLHF. The full variable domain, its missing parts supplied by reference TRBV25-1 and TRBJ1-6, is EADIYQTPRYLVIGTGKKITLECSQTMGHDKMYWYQQDPGMELHLIHYSYGVNSTEKGDLSSESTVSRIRTEHFPLTLESARPSHTSQYLCASSDRGSLSPLHFGNGTRLTVT.

The J gene is TRBJ2-2, the V gene TRBV5-6; D call uncertain. There are 13 residues in the CDR3. V lost 4 bases to trimming and J lost 5 bases, with 9 bases between them. The germline CDR1 and CDR2 sequences are SGHDT and YYEEEE. This CDR3 is CASSEVPTGELFF. The CDR3 nucleotides read TGTGCCAGCAGCGAGGTTCCGACCGGGGAGCTGTTTTTT.

The chain employs TRBV7-9 and TRBJ1-3; D is undetermined. The germline V gene has CDR1 SEHNR and CDR2 FQNEAQ (reference sequence). V was shortened by 6 bases and J by 3 bases, with 15 bases between the two germline ends. The CDR3 totals 15 residues. The CDR3 loop is CASRFLAGNGNTIYF. The CDR3 nucleotides read TGTGCCAGCAGATTTCTAGCGGGGAATGGAAACACCATATATTTT.

This clone was observed a few times. This chain joins TRBV6-4 and TRBJ2-1; D may be TRBD2 (6 bases). V lost 4 bases to trimming and J lost 3 bases, with 16 bases between them. The CDR3 is 16 amino acids. From germline, CDR1 is MRHNA and CDR2 SNTAGT. The CDR3 loop reads CASSVSLAGGYNEQFF. The CDR3, as DNA: TGTGCCAGCAGTGTCAGTCTAGCCGGGGGCTACAATGAGCAGTTCTTC.

The chain carries TRBV5-1 and TRBJ2-3; no clear D. The CDR3 consists of 13 residues. V gave up 0 bases and J gave up 6 bases, with 8 bases separating them. From germline, CDR1 is SGHRS and CDR2 YFSETQ. The CDR3 DNA is TGCGCCAGCAGCTTGGGTGTTCGGGATACGCAGTATTTT. It specifies CASSLGVRDTQYF.

V gene TRBV27 combines with J gene TRBJ1-2; 8 nucleotides match TRBD1. This CDR3 region has 16 residues. Trimming cost V 5 bases and J 5 bases; bases outside gene matches: 13. The V gene's germline CDR1 is MNHEY and CDR2 SMNVEV (reference sequence). The CDR3 sequence: CASSATGQGFIYGYTF. The DNA for the CDR3 is TGTGCCAGCAGTGCCACCGGACAGGGATTTATATATGGCTACACCTTC.

The V gene is TRBV30, the J gene TRBJ1-6, with 10 bases that match TRBD1. Germline CDR1 GTSNPN, CDR2 SVGIG (reference sequence). V lost 5 bases and J lost 9; bases outside the gene matches: 7. This CDR3 comprises 14 residues. CDR3 loop: CAWDPGQGTSPLHF. The CDR3 DNA is TGTGCCTGGGACCCGGGACAGGGGACTTCACCCCTCCACTTT.

The chain is built from TRBV10-2 and TRBJ2-1; 12 bases are shared with TRBD2. The CDR3 has 13 amino acids. V gave up 7 bases and J gave up 10 bases; unmatched junction bases: 5. Germline CDR1 reads WSHSY; CDR2 reads SAAADI. This chain's CDR3 is CASTPSGGAEQFF. The CDR3 coding sequence is TGCGCCAGCACACCTAGCGGGGGGGCCGAGCAGTTCTTC.

This chain uses TRBV28 with TRBJ2-1; TRBD1 aligns across 10 bases. This CDR3 contains 15 residues. The germline V gene encodes CDR1 MDHEN and CDR2 SYDVKM. J lost 5 bases, V lost 8 bases, and 9 bases had no gene match. DNA for the CDR3: TGTGCCAGCCTCAACGGGGACAGGGGAAACAATGAGCAGTTCTTC. Its translation is CASLNGDRGNNEQFF. The whole variable domain, filled in from reference TRBV28 and TRBJ2-1, reads DVKVTQSSRYLVKRTGEKVFLECVQDMDHENMFWYRQDPGLGLRLIYFSYDVKMKEKGDIPEGYSVSREKKERFSLILESASTNQTSMYLCASLNGDRGNNEQFFGPGTRLTVL.

This chain uses TRBV7-3 with TRBJ2-3, with TRBD1 identical over 8 bases. CDR1 and CDR2 from the germline V gene are SGHTA and FQGTGA. J was trimmed by 5 bases and V by 2 bases; bases with no gene match: 0. The CDR3 extends over 13 amino acids. In DNA form, the CDR3 reads TGTGCCAGCAGCTTAGGACAGGGAGATACGCAGTATTTT. Translating gives CASSLGQGDTQYF.

This clone was counted once. Other DNA sequences in this sample translate to the same CDR3. The rearrangement links TRBV5-1 to TRBJ2-2, with 7 positions matching TRBD1. The junction had 2 bases not matched to a gene; V was cut back by 4 bases and J by 5 bases. The germline gives CDR1 SGHRS, CDR2 YFSETQ. This CDR3 region has 13 residues. The CDR3 here is CASSLQGTGELFF. CDR3 DNA: TGCGCCAGCAGCCTACAGGGGACCGGGGAGCTGTTTTTT.

V usage is TRBV7-2 and J usage is TRBJ2-1; tentative D call: TRBD2 (5 bases). The CDR3 runs to 15 residues. V was cut by 4 bases and J by 5 bases, with 15 bases left in between. Germline assignment: CDR1 SGHTA and CDR2 FQGNSA. The CDR3 loop reads CASSSWTGVNNEQFF. The CDR3 DNA is TGTGCCAGCAGCTCATGGACTGGGGTAAACAATGAGCAGTTCTTC.

The V gene is TRBV18, the J gene TRBJ2-6, with 7 bases identical to TRBD1. Germline values: CDR1 KGHSH, CDR2 LQKENI. The CDR3 totals 17 residues. After removal of 5 bases from V and 0 bases from J, the junction contained 7 bases not matched to a gene. The CDR3 sequence is CASSATGFGSGANVLTF. CDR3 DNA sequence: TGTGCCAGCTCAGCGACAGGGTTCGGCTCTGGGGCCAACGTCCTGACTTTC.

Concerning this clone itself: No DNA is shown, since the ends of the CDR3 on it are uncertain; the CDR3 is the one TCRdb lists. This chain links TRBV6-5 with TRBJ1-2; TRBD1 was called by the table and not checked on the DNA. The CDR3 is 14 residues long, ends included. Germline CDR1 is MNHEY and CDR2 is SVGAGI. The CDR3 is CASSWGSGQGGYTF.

This chain connects TRBV5-8 to TRBJ1-2; TRBD1 might be the D (6 bases). V lost 0 bases, J lost 7 bases, and 13 bases lay in between. Germline V gene sequence: CDR1 SGHTS, CDR2 YDEGEE. CDR3 length: 14 residues. The CDR3 sequence: CASSLDPGAIGYTF. The CDR3 DNA reads as TGTGCCAGCAGCTTGGACCCAGGGGCGATTGGCTACACCTTC.

CDR3 sequence (DNA): TGTGCCAGCCTCTCCGCAGTACAGGGGCCCCAAGAGACCCAGTACTTC. Protein sequence: CASLSAVQGPQETQYF. The chain has TRBV5-5 and TRBJ2-5; 7 positions agree with TRBD1. The CDR3 extends over 16 amino acids. CDR1 is SGHKS, CDR2 YYEKEE, per germline (reference sequence). The V gene end was trimmed by 7 bases and the J gene end by 1 base; junction bases not matched to a gene: 13.

In its sample, this clone was seen a few times. The CDR3 sequence: CASSSSGGATDTQYF. The CDR3 bases are TGTGCCAGCAGCTCTAGCGGGGGGGCCACAGATACGCAGTATTTT. V usage is TRBV6-4 and J usage is TRBJ2-3; 12 bases are shared with TRBD2. There are 15 residues in the CDR3. J was trimmed by 2 bases and V by 6 bases; bases with no gene match: 3. Germline V gives CDR1 MRHNA, CDR2 SNTAGT.

The CDR3 sequence: CASSLSILAGANTQYF. CDR3 nucleotides: TGTGCCAGCAGTTTATCGATACTAGCGGGGGCTAATACGCAGTATTTT. The chain uses TRBV27 and TRBJ2-3; 11 bases map to TRBD2. This CDR3 contains 16 residues. Germline lookup yields CDR1 MNHEY and CDR2 SMNVEV (reference sequence). V was clipped by 0 bases and J by 7 bases; unmatched bases: 6.

The chain uses TRBV10-1 and TRBJ2-1; 9 bases are a match to TRBD2. The CDR3 has 17 amino acids. The V gene end was trimmed by 3 bases and the J gene end by 10 bases; junction bases not matched to a gene: 16. In germline, CDR1 is WNHNN, CDR2 SYGVQD (reference sequence). The DNA for the CDR3 is TGCGCCAGCAGTGACCCTGGGCTAGCGGGGACCTCCGGGGAGCAGTTCTTC. Amino acids: CASSDPGLAGTSGEQFF.

This clone was counted once. The chain links TRBV7-6 to TRBJ1-2; the D gene is possibly TRBD1 (6 bases). V was pared by 5 bases and J by 8 bases, with 15 bases between. From germline, CDR1 is SGHVS and CDR2 FNYEAQ. This CDR3 is built from 13 residues. This CDR3 is CASSATGMGGYTF. DNA of the CDR3: TGTGCCAGCAGCGCCACAGGGATGGGAGGCTACACCTTC.

The rearrangement joins TRBV18 to TRBJ1-1, with 7 nucleotides matching TRBD1. This CDR3 is 14 amino acids long. Trimming took 4 bases from V and 1 from J; bases not matched to a gene: 3. Germline V gives CDR1 KGHSH, CDR2 LQKENI. CDR3 region: CASSLGTENTEAFF. CDR3 bases: TGTGCCAGCTCACTAGGGACAGAGAACACTGAAGCTTTCTTT.

The gene calls are TRBV19 and TRBJ2-3; the D is unclear. V was shortened by 3 bases and J by 2 bases, with 9 bases between the two germline ends. The CDR3 covers 14 residues. Germline-derived CDR1 and CDR2 are LNHDA and SQIVND (reference sequence). CDR3 coding DNA: TGTGCCAGTAGTATGAGTCTCGTCACAGATACGCAGTATTTT. It is translated as CASSMSLVTDTQYF. The complete variable domain, with remaining parts taken from reference TRBV19 and TRBJ2-3, reads DGGITQSPKYLFRKEGQNVTLSCEQNLNHDAMYWYRQDPGQGLRLIYYSQIVNDFQKGDIAEGYSVSREKKESFPLTVTSAQKNPTAFYLCASSMSLVTDTQYFGPGTRLTVL.

The chain uses TRBV5-1 and TRBJ1-6, with D possibly being TRBD1 (6 bases). Germline values: CDR1 SGHRS, CDR2 YFSETQ. The CDR3 covers 15 residues. The V end was cut by 4 bases, the J end by 7 bases, with 15 bases between. CDR3 sequence reads: CASSLTGLFNSPLHF. DNA for the CDR3: TGCGCCAGCAGCCTTACAGGGCTATTCAATTCACCCCTCCACTTT.

The rearrangement uses TRBV6-1 and TRBJ2-3; D is undetermined. There are 15 residues in the CDR3. Per germline, CDR1 MNHNS and CDR2 SASEGT. Trimming removed 2 bases at V and 4 bases at J, with 13 bases between. CDR3 protein: CASSELAVGADTQYF. For the CDR3, the DNA is TGTGCCAGCAGTGAACTCGCGGTCGGCGCAGATACGCAGTATTTT.

The chain joins TRBV6-1 to TRBJ2-1; 8 bases fit TRBD1. This CDR3 has 13 residues. With V trimmed by 10 bases and J by 8 bases, 10 bases remained unmatched. Germline loops: CDR1 MNHNS, CDR2 SASEGT. CDR3 region: CAIGQGEVDEQFF. CDR3 in DNA: TGTGCCATTGGACAGGGTGAGGTTGATGAGCAGTTCTTC.

To note about this clone: The final CDR3 position lacks the conserved phenylalanine or tryptophan, pointing to a likely read error. This chain connects TRBV5-1 to TRBJ1-5; 9 nucleotides agree with TRBD1. V was pared by 4 bases and J by 6 bases, with 5 bases of the junction left unmatched. This CDR3 comprises 14 residues. Germline CDR1 is SGHRS and CDR2 is YFSETQ. Here the CDR3 DNA reads TGCGCCAGCAGCGCCGGGACAGGGAGTCAGCCCCAGCATCTT. As protein: CASSAGTGSQPQHL.

The chain is built from TRBV5-4 and TRBJ1-3, with TRBD1 identical over 9 bases. The trim removed 3 bases at V and 2 bases at J, leaving 6 bases unmatched. This CDR3 contains 16 residues. Germline loops: CDR1 SGHNT, CDR2 YYREEE (reference sequence). The CDR3 spells CASSSPQGAAGNTIYF. The CDR3 DNA follows: TGTGCCAGCAGCTCGCCACAGGGGGCGGCTGGAAACACCATATATTTT.

With regard to this clone: The germline gene is not matched at one end of the junction; a read error may be the cause. The V and J genes are TRBV7-9 and TRBJ1-6, with D possibly matching TRBD1 (6 bases). The CDR3 covers 16 residues. Germline loops: CDR1 SEHNR, CDR2 FQNEAQ (reference sequence). The CDR3, as DNA: TGTTCCAGCAGCTTAGCGAGGACAGCCTATAATTCACCCCTCCACTTT. This codes for CSSSLARTAYNSPLHF. The full variable domain, completed using reference TRBV7-9 and TRBJ1-6, is DTGVSQNPRHKITKRGQNVTFRCDPISEHNRLYWYRQTLGQGPEFLTYFQNEAQLEKSRLLSDRFSAERPKGSFSTLEIQRTEQGDSAMYLCSSSLARTAYNSPLHFGNGTRLTVT.

The chain couples TRBV7-9 to TRBJ2-7; weak D call: TRBD1 (6 bases). The CDR3 is made up of 14 amino acids. Germline V CDR1 and CDR2: SEHNR, FQNEAQ (reference sequence). Between the trimmed V and J ends, which lost 0 bases and 1 base, there was a span of 7 bases. In DNA, the CDR3 is TGTGCCAGCAGCTTAGCGGACAGTTCCTACGAGCAGTACTTC. Protein: CASSLADSSYEQYF.

This clone was detected a few times. V usage is TRBV5-1 and J usage is TRBJ2-1, with D possibly TRBD2 on 7 matching bases. The CDR3 length is 16 residues. Between the trimmed V and J ends, which lost 1 base and 7 bases, there was a span of 18 bases. Per the germline V gene, CDR1 is SGHRS and CDR2 is YFSETQ. This CDR3 reads CASSLRSGGGANEQFF. The CDR3 DNA follows: TGCGCCAGCAGCTTGAGGTCTGGAGGGGGGGCAAATGAGCAGTTCTTC.

This sequence joins TRBV27 and TRBJ2-7, with 8 bases aligning to TRBD1. V shed 6 bases, J shed 7 bases, and the junction held 11 bases outside the gene matches. The germline CDR1 and CDR2 sequences are MNHEY and SMNVEV (reference sequence). The CDR3 extends over 14 amino acids. For the CDR3, the DNA is TGTGCCAGCAGCAAAGGACAGGGCTACTTGGAGCAGTACTTC. Amino acid sequence: CASSKGQGYLEQYF.

The chain joins TRBV7-3 to TRBJ2-5; 14 nucleotides agree with TRBD2. CDR3 length equals 17 residues. Germline V CDR1 and CDR2: SGHTA, FQGTGA. V shed 3 bases, J shed 2 bases, and the junction held 5 bases outside the gene matches. CDR3 DNA sequence: TGTGCCAGCAGCTTGAGAGGGACTAGCGGGGGACAAGAGACCCAGTACTTC. This sequence encodes CASSLRGTSGGQETQYF.